This T cell receptor (beta chain) was recorded in a study of T-cell memory formation after mild COVID-19. TCRdb re-analysed the 5' RACE reads in MiXCR, keeping a single row per CDR3 protein. This table holds about 400,000 distinct CDR3 sequences, about 22% found once. The origin of this receptor is an adult woman who had mild COVID-19 (a few samples of this study predate the infection). Cell type and time point are not known. Sequences were obtained from PBMCs or a T cell subset sorted from them (not recorded which).

Written as DNA, the CDR3 is TGTGCCAGCAGCTTAGTTGGTGTCGGGGAGCTGTTTTTT. It encodes CASSLVGVGELFF. The chain uses TRBV11-2 and TRBJ2-2, with D unclear. The CDR3 spans 13 residues. The V gene lost 1 base and the J gene lost 7 bases, with 7 bases spanning the gap. Per germline, CDR1 SGHAT and CDR2 FQNNGV.